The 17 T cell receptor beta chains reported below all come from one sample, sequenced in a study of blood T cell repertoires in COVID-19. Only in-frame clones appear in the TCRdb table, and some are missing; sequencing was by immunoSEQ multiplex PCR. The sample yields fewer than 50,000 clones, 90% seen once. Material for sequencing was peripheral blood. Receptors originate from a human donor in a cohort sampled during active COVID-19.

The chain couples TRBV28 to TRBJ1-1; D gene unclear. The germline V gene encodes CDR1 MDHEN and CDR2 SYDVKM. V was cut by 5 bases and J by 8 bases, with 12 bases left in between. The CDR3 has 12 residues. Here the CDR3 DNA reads TGTGCCAGCAGTCCCCCGAAACACGAAGCTTTCTTT. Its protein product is CASSPPKHEAFF.

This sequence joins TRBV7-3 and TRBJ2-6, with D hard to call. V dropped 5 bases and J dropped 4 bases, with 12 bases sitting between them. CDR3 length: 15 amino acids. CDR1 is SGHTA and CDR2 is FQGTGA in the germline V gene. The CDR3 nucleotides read TGTGCCAGCAGCCCCAACCTACCCGGGGCCAACGTCCTGACTTTC. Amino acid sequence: CASSPNLPGANVLTF.

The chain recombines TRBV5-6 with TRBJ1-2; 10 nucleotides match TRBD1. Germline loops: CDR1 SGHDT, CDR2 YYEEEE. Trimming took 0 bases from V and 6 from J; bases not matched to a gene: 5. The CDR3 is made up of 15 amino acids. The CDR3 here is CASSLAPTGGDGYTF. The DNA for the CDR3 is TGTGCCAGCAGCTTGGCCCCGACAGGGGGCGATGGCTACACCTTC.

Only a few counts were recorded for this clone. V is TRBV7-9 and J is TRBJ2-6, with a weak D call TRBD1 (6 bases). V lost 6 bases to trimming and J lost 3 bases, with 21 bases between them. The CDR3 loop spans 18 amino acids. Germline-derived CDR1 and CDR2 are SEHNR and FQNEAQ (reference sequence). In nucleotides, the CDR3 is TGTGCCAGCAGGGCCGTGTACAGTGCAGGGGTTGGGGCCAACGTCCTGACTTTC. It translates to CASRAVYSAGVGANVLTF.

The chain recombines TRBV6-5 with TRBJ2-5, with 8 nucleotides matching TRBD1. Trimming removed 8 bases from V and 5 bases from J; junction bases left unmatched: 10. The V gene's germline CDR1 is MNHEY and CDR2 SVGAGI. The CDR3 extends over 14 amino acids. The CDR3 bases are TGTGCCAGCGGGTCGGACAGGGCAGGGGAGACCCAGTACTTC. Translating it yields CASGSDRAGETQYF.

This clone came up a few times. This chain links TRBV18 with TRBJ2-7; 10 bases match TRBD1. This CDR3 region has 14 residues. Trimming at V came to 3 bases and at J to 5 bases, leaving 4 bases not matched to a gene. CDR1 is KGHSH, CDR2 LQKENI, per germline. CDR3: CASSPGQGYHEQYF. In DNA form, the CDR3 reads TGTGCCAGCTCACCGGGACAGGGGTACCACGAGCAGTACTTC. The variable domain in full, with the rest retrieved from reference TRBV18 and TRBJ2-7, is NAGVMQNPRHLVRRRGQEARLRCSPMKGHSHVYWYRQLPEEGLKFMVYLQKENIIDESGMPKERFSAEFPKEGPSILRIQQVVRGDSAAYFCASSPGQGYHEQYFGPGTRLTVT.

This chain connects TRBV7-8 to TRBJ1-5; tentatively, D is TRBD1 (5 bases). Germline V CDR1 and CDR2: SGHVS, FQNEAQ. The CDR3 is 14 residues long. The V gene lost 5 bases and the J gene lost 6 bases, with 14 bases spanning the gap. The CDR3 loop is CASSPGRPGQPQHF. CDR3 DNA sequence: TGTGCCAGCAGCCCAGGGAGGCCGGGTCAGCCCCAGCATTTT. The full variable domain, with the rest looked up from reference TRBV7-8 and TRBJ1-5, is GAGVSQSPRYKVAKRGQDVALRCDPISGHVSLFWYQQALGQGPEFLTYFQNEAQLDKSGLPSDRFFAERPEGSVSTLKIQRTQQEDSAVYLCASSPGRPGQPQHFGDGTRLSIL.

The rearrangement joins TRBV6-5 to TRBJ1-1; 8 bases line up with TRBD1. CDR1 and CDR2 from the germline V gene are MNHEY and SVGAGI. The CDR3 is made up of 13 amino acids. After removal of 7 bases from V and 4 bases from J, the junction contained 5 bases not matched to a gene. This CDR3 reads CASKDRVATEAFF. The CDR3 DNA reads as TGTGCCAGCAAGGACAGGGTGGCCACTGAAGCTTTCTTT.

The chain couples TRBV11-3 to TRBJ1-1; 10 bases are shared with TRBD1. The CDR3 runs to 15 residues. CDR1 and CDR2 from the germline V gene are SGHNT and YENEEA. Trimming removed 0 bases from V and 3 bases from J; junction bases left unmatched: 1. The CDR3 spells CASSLEGTGDTEAFF. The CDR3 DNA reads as TGTGCCAGCAGCTTAGAAGGGACAGGGGACACTGAAGCTTTCTTT.

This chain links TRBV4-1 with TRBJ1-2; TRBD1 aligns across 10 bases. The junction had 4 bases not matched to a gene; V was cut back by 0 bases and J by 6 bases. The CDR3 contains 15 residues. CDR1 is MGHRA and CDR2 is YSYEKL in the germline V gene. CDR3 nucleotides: TGCGCCAGCAGCCAAGATTGGGGGACAGGGGATGGCTACACCTTC. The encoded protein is CASSQDWGTGDGYTF.

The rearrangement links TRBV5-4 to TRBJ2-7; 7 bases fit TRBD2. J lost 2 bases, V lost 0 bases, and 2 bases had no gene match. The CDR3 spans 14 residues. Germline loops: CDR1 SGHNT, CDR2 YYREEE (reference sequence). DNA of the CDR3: TGTGCCAGCAGCTTGGGCGGGAGACCCTACGAGCAGTACTTC. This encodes CASSLGGRPYEQYF.

The DNA for the CDR3 is TGTGCCAGCAGCGTAGATATGAGGGTCCAAGAGACCCAGTACTTC. It encodes CASSVDMRVQETQYF. The rearrangement uses TRBV9 and TRBJ2-5, with D perhaps TRBD2 (5 bases). Germline V lookup: CDR1 SGDLS, CDR2 YYNGEE. V shed 0 bases and J shed 1 base, with 10 bases lying between them. This CDR3 comprises 15 residues.

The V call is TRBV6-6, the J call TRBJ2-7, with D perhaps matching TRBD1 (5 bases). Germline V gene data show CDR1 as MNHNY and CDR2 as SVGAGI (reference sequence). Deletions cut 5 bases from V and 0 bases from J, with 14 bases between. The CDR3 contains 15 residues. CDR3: CASSPGRQLSYEQYF. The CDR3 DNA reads TGTGCCAGCAGTCCCGGGCGACAGCTCTCCTACGAGCAGTACTTC.

CDR3 loop: CASSFRGQGVDGYTF. The DNA of the CDR3 is TGTGCCAGCAGCTTCAGGGGCCAGGGGGTGGATGGCTACACCTTC. V and J are TRBV7-9 and TRBJ1-2; 7 positions agree with TRBD1. The CDR3 covers 15 residues. V shed 3 bases and J 6 bases; nucleotides not matched to a gene: 10. The germline gives CDR1 SEHNR, CDR2 FQNEAQ (reference sequence).

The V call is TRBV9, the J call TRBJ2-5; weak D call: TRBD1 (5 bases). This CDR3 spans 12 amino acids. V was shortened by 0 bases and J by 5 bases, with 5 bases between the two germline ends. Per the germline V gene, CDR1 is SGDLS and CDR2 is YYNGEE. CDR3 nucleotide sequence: TGTGCCAGCAGCGTAGAGGGGGAGACCCAGTACTTC. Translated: CASSVEGETQYF.

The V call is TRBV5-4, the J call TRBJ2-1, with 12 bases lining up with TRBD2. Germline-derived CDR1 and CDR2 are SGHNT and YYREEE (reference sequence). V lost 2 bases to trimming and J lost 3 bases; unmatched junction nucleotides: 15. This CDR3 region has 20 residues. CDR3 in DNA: TGTGCCAGCAGCTTTCGACTAGCGGGAGATTGGGAATCGGGCTACAATGAGCAGTTCTTC. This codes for CASSFRLAGDWESGYNEQFF.

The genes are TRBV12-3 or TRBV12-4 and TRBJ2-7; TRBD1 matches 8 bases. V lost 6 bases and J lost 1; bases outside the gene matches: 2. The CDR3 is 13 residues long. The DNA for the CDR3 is TGTGCCAGCAGACGACAGGGGTCCTACGAGCAGTACTTC. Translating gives CASRRQGSYEQYF.